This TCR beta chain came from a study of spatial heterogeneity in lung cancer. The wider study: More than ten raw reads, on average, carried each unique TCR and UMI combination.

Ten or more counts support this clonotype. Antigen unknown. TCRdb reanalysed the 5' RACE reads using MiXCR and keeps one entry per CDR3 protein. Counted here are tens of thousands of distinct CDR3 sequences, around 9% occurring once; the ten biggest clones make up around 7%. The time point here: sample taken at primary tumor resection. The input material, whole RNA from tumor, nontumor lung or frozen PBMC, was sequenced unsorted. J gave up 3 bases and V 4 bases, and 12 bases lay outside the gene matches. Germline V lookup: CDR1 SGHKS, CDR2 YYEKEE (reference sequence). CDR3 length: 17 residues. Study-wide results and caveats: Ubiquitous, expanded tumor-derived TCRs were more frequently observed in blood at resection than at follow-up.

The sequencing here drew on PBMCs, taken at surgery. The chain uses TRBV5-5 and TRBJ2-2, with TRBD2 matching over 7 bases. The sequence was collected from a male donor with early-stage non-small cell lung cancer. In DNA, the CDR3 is TGTGCCAGCAGCGTAATTTCCGGGACTACCCACACCGGGGAGCTGTTTTTT. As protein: CASSVISGTTHTGELFF.